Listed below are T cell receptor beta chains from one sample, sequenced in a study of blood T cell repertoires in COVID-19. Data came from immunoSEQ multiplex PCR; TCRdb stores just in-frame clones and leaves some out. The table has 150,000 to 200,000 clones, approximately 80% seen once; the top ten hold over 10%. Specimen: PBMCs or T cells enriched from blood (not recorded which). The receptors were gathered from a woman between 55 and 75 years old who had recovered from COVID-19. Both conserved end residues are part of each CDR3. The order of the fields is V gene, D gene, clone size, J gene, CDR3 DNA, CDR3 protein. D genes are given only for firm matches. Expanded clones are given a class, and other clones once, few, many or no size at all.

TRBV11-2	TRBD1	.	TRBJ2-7	TGTGCCAGCAGCTCCACGACAGGGCACGAGCAGTACTTC	CASSSTTGHEQYF
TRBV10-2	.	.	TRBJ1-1	TGCGCCAGCAGTGAGAGGGGGAGGGGCGGTGAAGCTTTCTTT	CASSERGRGGEAFF
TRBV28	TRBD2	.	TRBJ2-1	TGTGCCAGCAGTCCATTTACCACTAGCGACGATGAGCAGTTCTTC	CASSPFTTSDDEQFF
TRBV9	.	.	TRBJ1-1	TGTGCCAGCAGCCGAGGGAACACTGAAGCTTTCTTT	CASSRGNTEAFF
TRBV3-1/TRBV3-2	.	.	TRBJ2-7	TGTGCCAGCAGCCAAGCAGGGGGGACCTACGAGCAGTACTTC	CASSQAGGTYEQYF
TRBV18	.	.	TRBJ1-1	TGTGCCAGCTCACCGACAGAGAGCACTGAAGCTTTCTTT	CASSPTESTEAFF
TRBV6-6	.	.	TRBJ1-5	TGTGCCAGCAGTCGCGAGGCGAGTAGCAATCAGCCCCAGCATTTT	CASSREASSNQPQHF
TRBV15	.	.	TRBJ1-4	TGTGCCACCAGCAGTGGCGGGAGCGACGAAAAACTGTTTTTT	CATSSGGSDEKLFF
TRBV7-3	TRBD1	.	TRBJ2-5	TGTGCCAGCAGCCTAACAGGGGGCGGCGAGACCCAGTACTTC	CASSLTGGGETQYF
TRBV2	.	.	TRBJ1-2	TGTGCCAGCAAAGGGCAGGGGCCTCGGTATGGCTACACCTTC	CASKGQGPRYGYTF
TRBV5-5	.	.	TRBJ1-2	TGTGCCAGCAGCTTTGGGCCAGGGGATCACTATGGCTACACCTTC	CASSFGPGDHYGYTF
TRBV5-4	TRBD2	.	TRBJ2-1	TGTGCCAGCAGCTTGAACGCGGGAGGGGGCAATGAGCAGTTCTTC	CASSLNAGGGNEQFF
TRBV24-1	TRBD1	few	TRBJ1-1	TGTGCCACCAGTGATGCCGGGACAGGGAACACTGAAGCTTTCTTT	CATSDAGTGNTEAFF
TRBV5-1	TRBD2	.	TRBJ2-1	TGCGCCAGCAGCCCCCTAGCGGGAGGGCCCAATGAGCAGTTCTTC	CASSPLAGGPNEQFF
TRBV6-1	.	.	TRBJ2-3	TGTGCCAGCAGTGAAAGTCGGGGCACAGATACGCAGTATTTT	CASSESRGTDTQYF
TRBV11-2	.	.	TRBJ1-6	TGTGCCAGCAGCCACCAGGAAGGGGCCCTCCACTTT	CASSHQEGALHF
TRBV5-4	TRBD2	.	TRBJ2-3	TGTGCCAGCAGCTTGGGGACTAGCGGAACCACAGATACGCAGTATTTT	CASSLGTSGTTDTQYF
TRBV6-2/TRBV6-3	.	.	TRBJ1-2	TGTGCCAGCAGTTATACGGTCCAGGGTGGCTACACCTTC	CASSYTVQGGYTF
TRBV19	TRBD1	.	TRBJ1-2	TGTGCCAGTACGCTCGGGACAGGGGACTATGGCTACACCTTC	CASTLGTGDYGYTF
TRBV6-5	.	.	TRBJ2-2	TGTGCCAGCTGGAAGGGGAACCGAGCCGGGGAGCTGTTTTTT	CASWKGNRAGELFF
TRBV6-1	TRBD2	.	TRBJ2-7	TGTGCCAGCAGTGAAGTCCCTGCGTTTAGCGGGAGGGCGGGGGAGCAGTACTTC	CASSEVPAFSGRAGEQYF
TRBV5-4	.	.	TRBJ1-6	TGTGCCAGCAGCTTGGATCCAAATGATAATTCACCCCTCCACTTT	CASSLDPNDNSPLHF
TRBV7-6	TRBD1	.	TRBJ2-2	TGTGCCAGCAGCCCCACCACGACAGGGGGTAGCACCGGGGAGCTGTTTTTT	CASSPTTTGGSTGELFF
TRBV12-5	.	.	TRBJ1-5	TGTGCTAGTGGTTTGGGCAAGGACTTAGATAGCAATCAGCCCCAGCATTTT	CASGLGKDLDSNQPQHF
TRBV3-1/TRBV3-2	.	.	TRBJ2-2	TGTGCCAGCAGCCAAGCGTCTAGCACGGCGAACACCGGGGAGCTGTTTTTT	CASSQASSTANTGELFF
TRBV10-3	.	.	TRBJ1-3	TGTGCCACCAAGGCGGGGGCAGAAGGAAACACCATATATTTT	CATKAGAEGNTIYF
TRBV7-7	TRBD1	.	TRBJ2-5	TGTGCCAGCAGTTTAAGGCGTCAGGGGGCGAGGGAGACCCAGTACTTC	CASSLRRQGARETQYF
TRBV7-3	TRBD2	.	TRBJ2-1	TGTGCCAGCAGCATGCGGGGACTAGCGGGAACCGGAGATGAGCAGTTCTTC	CASSMRGLAGTGDEQFF
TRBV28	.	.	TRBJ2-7	TGTGCCACCCGTTTCGGGGTAGGCGAGCAGTACTTC	CATRFGVGEQYF
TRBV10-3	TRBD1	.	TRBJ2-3	TGTGCCATCAGTGAGAGACAGGGATCGGATACGCAGTATTTT	CAISERQGSDTQYF
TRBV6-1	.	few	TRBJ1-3	TGTGCCAGCAGTGAGGCCATGCGGGGAAACACCATATATTTT	CASSEAMRGNTIYF
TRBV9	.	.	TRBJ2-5	TGTGCCAGCAGCTTCTCCCCGGGGGAGACCCAGTACTTC	CASSFSPGETQYF
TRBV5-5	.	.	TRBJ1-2	TGTGCCAGCAGCGCCGGGTCACTTGGCGGCTATGGCTACACCTTC	CASSAGSLGGYGYTF
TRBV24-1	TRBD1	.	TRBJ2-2	TGTGCCACCAGTGGAGGGACAGGGGTAGGTGGAAACACCGGGGAGCTGTTTTTT	CATSGGTGVGGNTGELFF
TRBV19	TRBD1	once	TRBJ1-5	TGTGCCAGTAGGCAGACAGGGGCCCATCAGCCCCAGCATTTT	CASRQTGAHQPQHF
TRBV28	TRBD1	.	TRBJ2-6	TGTGCCAGCAGTTTGGGACAGGGGAGAACTGGGGCCAACGTCCTGACTTTC	CASSLGQGRTGANVLTF
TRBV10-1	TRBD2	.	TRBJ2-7	TGCGCCAGCAGCCCTTCCGGGACTAGCGTAACCTACGAGCAGTACTTC	CASSPSGTSVTYEQYF
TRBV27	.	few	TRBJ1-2	TGTGCCAGCAGTTTACAGGCAGGGATCTTTCGGGATGGCTACACCTTC	CASSLQAGIFRDGYTF
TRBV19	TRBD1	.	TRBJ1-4	TGTGCCAGTAGTCGACAGGGGGCTTTACCCACTAATGAAAAACTGTTTTTT	CASSRQGALPTNEKLFF
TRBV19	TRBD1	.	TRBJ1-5	TGTGCCAGTAGCCGGGGACAGCACAACAATCAGCCCCAGCATTTT	CASSRGQHNNQPQHF
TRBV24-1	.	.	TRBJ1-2	TGTGCCACCAGTGACGCAGGGGTGGTTAAGGGCTACACCTTC	CATSDAGVVKGYTF
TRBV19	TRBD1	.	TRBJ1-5	TGTGCCAGTAGCGCAGGGGGCGGCAATCAGCCCCAGCATTTT	CASSAGGGNQPQHF
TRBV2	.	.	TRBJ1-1	TGTGCCAGCAATGGGGCTGAGGTCACTGAAGCTTTCTTT	CASNGAEVTEAFF
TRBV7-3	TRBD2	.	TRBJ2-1	TGTGCCAGCAGCTTAGTCCTAGCGGGAGGGTTAGGTGAGCAGTTCTTC	CASSLVLAGGLGEQFF
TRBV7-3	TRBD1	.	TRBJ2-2	TGTGCCAGCAGCGCCCAGACAGGGGGAGGGCCCGGGGAGCTGTTTTTT	CASSAQTGGGPGELFF
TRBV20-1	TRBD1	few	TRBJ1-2	TGCAGTGCTAGTCCCCGGGACAGCCCTAACTATGGCTACACCTTC	CSASPRDSPNYGYTF